The rows below give T cell receptor beta chains drawn from one sample of a study of blood T cell repertoires in COVID-19. Data came from immunoSEQ multiplex PCR; TCRdb stores just in-frame clones and leaves some out. The repertoire has fewer than 400,000 clones, 87% of them found once; the top ten carry more than 8.5%. Specimen: PBMCs or T cells enriched from blood (not recorded which). The receptors originated from a woman aged 18 to 35 who had recovered from COVID-19. The CDR3 runs from the conserved cysteine through the conserved F or W. D genes are given only for firm matches. Rows may omit the clone size; those that give it use once, few, many or a size class.

j_gene: TRBJ2-4; abundance: -; v_gene: TRBV3-1/TRBV3-2; d_gene: -; CDR3aa: CASSQAYQRSKNIQYF; CDR3nt: TGTGCCAGCAGCCAAGCTTACCAGCGAAGCAAAAACATTCAGTACTTC
j_gene: TRBJ1-1; abundance: -; v_gene: TRBV19; d_gene: -; CDR3aa: CASKEFTEAFF; CDR3nt: TGTGCCAGTAAGGAGTTTACTGAAGCTTTCTTT
j_gene: TRBJ2-7; abundance: few; v_gene: TRBV7-8; d_gene: -; CDR3aa: CASSLVDRHNEQYF; CDR3nt: TGTGCCAGCAGCTTAGTAGACAGGCATAACGAGCAGTACTTC
j_gene: TRBJ2-3; abundance: -; v_gene: TRBV7-6; d_gene: -; CDR3aa: CASSLAGYSSTDTQYF; CDR3nt: TGTGCCAGCAGCTTAGCGGGCTATTCTAGCACAGATACGCAGTATTTT
j_gene: TRBJ2-7; abundance: -; v_gene: TRBV7-9; d_gene: -; CDR3aa: CASTGTETRTFYEQYF; CDR3nt: TGTGCCAGCACAGGGACAGAGACTAGAACCTTCTACGAGCAGTACTTC
j_gene: TRBJ1-2; abundance: -; v_gene: TRBV5-4; d_gene: -; CDR3aa: CASSLAKQGRDYGYTF; CDR3nt: TGTGCCAGCAGCTTGGCCAAGCAGGGTAGGGACTATGGCTACACCTTC
j_gene: TRBJ1-1; abundance: -; v_gene: TRBV27; d_gene: -; CDR3aa: CASNSRGLGDTEAFF; CDR3nt: TGTGCCAGCAACTCTAGGGGGTTAGGGGACACTGAAGCTTTCTTT
j_gene: TRBJ2-5; abundance: few; v_gene: TRBV4-1; d_gene: TRBD2; CDR3aa: CASSHPAGVETQYF; CDR3nt: TGCGCCAGCAGCCATCCGGCGGGAGTAGAGACCCAGTACTTC
j_gene: TRBJ2-3; abundance: -; v_gene: TRBV18; d_gene: -; CDR3aa: CASHLGLSTDTQYF; CDR3nt: TGTGCCAGCCACCTGGGACTTAGCACAGATACGCAGTATTTT
j_gene: TRBJ2-1; abundance: -; v_gene: TRBV5-4; d_gene: -; CDR3aa: CASSLRGYNEQFF; CDR3nt: TGTGCCAGCAGCTTGAGGGGTTACAATGAGCAGTTCTTC
j_gene: TRBJ1-5; abundance: once; v_gene: TRBV27; d_gene: -; CDR3aa: CASSLRFEGSNQPQHF; CDR3nt: TGTGCCAGCAGTTTAAGGTTTGAGGGCAGCAATCAGCCCCAGCATTTT
j_gene: TRBJ2-1; abundance: -; v_gene: TRBV4-2; d_gene: TRBD2; CDR3aa: CASSQERLAGALGQFF; CDR3nt: TGTGCCAGCAGCCAAGAGCGGCTAGCGGGGGCTCTCGGGCAGTTCTTC
j_gene: TRBJ1-3; abundance: -; v_gene: TRBV2; d_gene: -; CDR3aa: CASSASLWAGPSSGNTIYF; CDR3nt: TGTGCCAGCAGTGCCTCCCTCTGGGCAGGGCCGAGCTCTGGAAACACCATATATTTT
j_gene: TRBJ1-1; abundance: -; v_gene: TRBV7-4; d_gene: -; CDR3aa: CASSLISGNTEAFF; CDR3nt: TGTGCCAGCAGCTTGATCAGCGGGAACACTGAAGCTTTCTTT
j_gene: TRBJ2-3; abundance: -; v_gene: TRBV19; d_gene: TRBD2; CDR3aa: CASSILFFAGGPNTQYF; CDR3nt: TGTGCCAGTAGTATCCTTTTCTTCGCGGGAGGGCCAAATACGCAGTATTTT
j_gene: TRBJ2-5; abundance: -; v_gene: TRBV20-1; d_gene: -; CDR3aa: CSGQYQETQYF; CDR3nt: TGCAGTGGACAGTACCAAGAGACCCAGTACTTC
j_gene: TRBJ1-5; abundance: -; v_gene: TRBV6-2/TRBV6-3; d_gene: -; CDR3aa: CASSYFREGNQPQHF; CDR3nt: TGTGCCAGCAGTTACTTCCGCGAAGGCAATCAGCCCCAGCATTTT
j_gene: TRBJ1-2; abundance: -; v_gene: TRBV6-5; d_gene: TRBD1; CDR3aa: CASSTRQGGNGYTF; CDR3nt: TGTGCCAGCAGTACACGACAGGGGGGGAATGGCTACACCTTC
j_gene: TRBJ1-5; abundance: -; v_gene: TRBV28; d_gene: TRBD1; CDR3aa: CASSTGGGSNQPQHF; CDR3nt: TGTGCCAGCAGTACAGGGGGCGGGAGCAATCAGCCCCAGCATTTT
j_gene: TRBJ1-3; abundance: -; v_gene: TRBV28; d_gene: TRBD1; CDR3aa: CASSLRTTGVSGNTIYF; CDR3nt: TGTGCCAGCAGTTTACGCACAACAGGGGTCTCTGGAAACACCATATATTTT
j_gene: TRBJ2-1; abundance: -; v_gene: TRBV6-4; d_gene: TRBD1; CDR3aa: CASSAIGGAGQQFF; CDR3nt: TGTGCCAGCAGTGCAATAGGGGGCGCGGGTCAGCAGTTCTTC
j_gene: TRBJ2-7; abundance: -; v_gene: TRBV4-2; d_gene: TRBD1; CDR3aa: CASSQQTGPYEQYF; CDR3nt: TGTGCCAGCAGCCAACAGACAGGGCCCTACGAGCAGTACTTC
j_gene: TRBJ2-3; abundance: -; v_gene: TRBV7-3; d_gene: TRBD2; CDR3aa: CASSLNLAETQYF; CDR3nt: TGTGCCAGCAGCTTAAATCTAGCGGAAACGCAGTATTTT
j_gene: TRBJ2-1; abundance: -; v_gene: TRBV27; d_gene: -; CDR3aa: CAGKRVEDRDNEQFF; CDR3nt: TGTGCCGGAAAGAGAGTAGAGGACAGAGACAATGAGCAGTTCTTC
j_gene: TRBJ1-4; abundance: -; v_gene: TRBV2; d_gene: TRBD1; CDR3aa: CASTGQGAVREKLFF; CDR3nt: TGTGCCAGCACGGGACAGGGGGCGGTTCGCGAAAAACTGTTTTTT
j_gene: TRBJ2-1; abundance: -; v_gene: TRBV28; d_gene: -; CDR3aa: CASRTGRYNEQFF; CDR3nt: TGTGCCAGCAGGACAGGAAGATACAATGAGCAGTTCTTC
j_gene: TRBJ2-3; abundance: -; v_gene: TRBV19; d_gene: TRBD2; CDR3aa: CASSFPGLGADTQYF; CDR3nt: TGTGCCAGTAGTTTCCCGGGACTAGGGGCAGATACGCAGTATTTT
j_gene: TRBJ2-7; abundance: few; v_gene: TRBV4-2; d_gene: TRBD2; CDR3aa: CASSRLAGARVDHYEQYF; CDR3nt: TGTGCCAGCAGCCGTCTAGCGGGAGCTCGTGTCGATCACTACGAGCAGTACTTC
j_gene: TRBJ2-7; abundance: -; v_gene: TRBV6-5; d_gene: TRBD2; CDR3aa: CASSPPGLGSYEQYF; CDR3nt: TGTGCCAGCAGCCCGCCGGGACTAGGGTCCTACGAGCAGTACTTC
j_gene: TRBJ1-2; abundance: -; v_gene: TRBV4-1; d_gene: -; CDR3aa: CASSQGGGGYGYTF; CDR3nt: TGCGCCAGCAGCCAAGGTGGGGGGGGCTATGGCTACACCTTC
j_gene: TRBJ2-6; abundance: -; v_gene: TRBV24-1; d_gene: TRBD1; CDR3aa: CATSDPLDGQARSGANVLTF; CDR3nt: TGTGCCACCAGTGATCCCCTTGACGGACAGGCTCGCTCTGGGGCCAACGTCCTGACTTTC
j_gene: TRBJ1-3; abundance: -; v_gene: TRBV7-2; d_gene: -; CDR3aa: CASSLASKGLQGFVGNTIYF; CDR3nt: TGTGCCAGCAGCTTAGCGTCGAAGGGTCTCCAGGGGTTCGTGGGAAACACCATATATTTT
j_gene: TRBJ1-6; abundance: -; v_gene: TRBV6-7; d_gene: -; CDR3aa: CARGVRGSSYNSPLHF; CDR3nt: TGTGCCAGAGGCGTAAGAGGGAGCTCCTATAATTCACCCCTCCACTTT
j_gene: TRBJ2-3; abundance: -; v_gene: TRBV6-4; d_gene: -; CDR3aa: CASSDAARGTTDTQYF; CDR3nt: TGTGCCAGCAGTGATGCAGCCCGGGGAACCACAGATACGCAGTATTTT
j_gene: TRBJ2-2; abundance: -; v_gene: TRBV5-7; d_gene: -; CDR3aa: CASGGRENTGELFF; CDR3nt: TGTGCCAGCGGGGGCAGGGAGAACACCGGGGAGCTGTTTTTT
j_gene: TRBJ2-2; abundance: -; v_gene: TRBV7-8; d_gene: TRBD2; CDR3aa: CASSLRSGRTGELFF; CDR3nt: TGTGCCAGCAGCTTAAGAAGCGGGAGGACCGGGGAGCTGTTTTTT
j_gene: TRBJ2-3; abundance: -; v_gene: TRBV9; d_gene: TRBD2; CDR3aa: CASSSSSGGHVDTQYF; CDR3nt: TGTGCCAGCAGCTCTTCTAGCGGGGGGCATGTAGATACGCAGTATTTT
j_gene: TRBJ2-5; abundance: -; v_gene: TRBV24-1; d_gene: TRBD1; CDR3aa: CATSGARDSRQETQYF; CDR3nt: TGTGCCACCAGTGGAGCCCGGGACAGCCGCCAAGAGACCCAGTACTTC
j_gene: TRBJ2-7; abundance: -; v_gene: TRBV5-1; d_gene: -; CDR3aa: CASSLGGTREQYF; CDR3nt: TGCGCCAGCAGCTTGGGGGGGACAAGGGAGCAGTACTTC
j_gene: TRBJ2-1; abundance: -; v_gene: TRBV10-3; d_gene: -; CDR3aa: CAISEGSLYSYNEQFF; CDR3nt: TGTGCCATCAGTGAAGGTAGCCTCTACTCCTACAATGAGCAGTTCTTC
j_gene: TRBJ1-2; abundance: few; v_gene: TRBV5-1; d_gene: -; CDR3aa: CASSDQTGRYGYTF; CDR3nt: TGCGCCAGCAGCGACCAGACAGGTCGGTATGGCTACACCTTC
j_gene: TRBJ2-2; abundance: few; v_gene: TRBV19; d_gene: -; CDR3aa: CASSIGGTGELFF; CDR3nt: TGTGCCAGTAGTATCGGGGGTACCGGGGAGCTGTTTTTT
j_gene: TRBJ1-1; abundance: few; v_gene: TRBV18; d_gene: TRBD1; CDR3aa: CASSLTGVRGAFF; CDR3nt: TGTGCCAGCTCACTGACAGGGGTACGGGGGGCTTTCTTT